What follows are 27 T cell receptor beta chains derived from one specimen sequenced in a study of technical replicates of blood from a handful of donors. Sequenced by immunoSEQ multiplex PCR; TCRdb stores in-frame clones only, minus some. The sample lists approximately 68,000 clones; around 97% were seen once. Sequencing was carried out using T cells isolated from PBMCs. The receptors here all came from a human donor in good health.

The V gene is TRBV30, the J gene TRBJ1-4; weak D call: TRBD1 (6 bases). CDR1 is GTSNPN and CDR2 is SVGIG in the germline V gene (reference sequence). The CDR3 sequence is 13 residues long. Trimming took 2 bases from V and 7 from J, leaving 11 bases between them. This CDR3 is CAWSPGEGEKLFF. For the CDR3, the DNA is TGTGCCTGGAGTCCAGGGGAGGGTGAAAAACTGTTTTTT.

This chain links TRBV4-1 with TRBJ1-2; TRBD1 is a possible D gene (5 bases). Per the germline V gene, CDR1 is MGHRA and CDR2 is YSYEKL. Trimming stripped 0 bases from V and 5 bases from J, with 13 bases between. The CDR3 is made up of 15 amino acids. CDR3 loop: CASSQEGTGLYGYTF. The CDR3 bases are TGCGCCAGCAGCCAAGAGGGCACAGGACTATATGGCTACACCTTC.

This clone has just one count. The chain couples TRBV5-4 to TRBJ1-2, with D perhaps TRBD1 (6 bases). The ends were cut back, 3 bases at V and 4 bases at J, with 13 bases in the middle. CDR1 is SGHNT and CDR2 is YYREEE in the germline V gene (reference sequence). This CDR3 spans 14 amino acids. The CDR3 DNA follows: TGTGCCAGCAGCTCTACCGGGACAAGCTATGGCTACACCTTC. This sequence encodes CASSSTGTSYGYTF.

The chain is built from TRBV10-3 and TRBJ2-5; TRBD1 might be the D (5 bases). Trimming removed 3 bases at V and 5 bases at J, with 16 bases between. The germline V gene has CDR1 ENHRY and CDR2 SYGVKD. This CDR3 comprises 15 residues. CDR3 in amino acids: CAISEVTGARETQYF. CDR3 in DNA: TGTGCCATCAGTGAAGTCACAGGCGCTAGGGAGACCCAGTACTTC.

V usage is TRBV2 and J usage is TRBJ2-7; TRBD1 is a possible D gene (5 bases). V lost 7 bases, J lost 4 bases, and 11 bases lay in between. The length of the CDR3 is 12 residues. The V gene's germline CDR1 is SNHLY and CDR2 FYNNEI. The CDR3, as DNA: TGTGCCAGCATCAGTACAGGATACGAGCAGTACTTC. Protein product: CASISTGYEQYF. The full variable domain, in which reference TRBV2 and TRBJ2-7 provide the parts outside the CDR3, is EPEVTQTPSHQVTQMGQEVILRCVPISNHLYFYWYRQILGQKVEFLVSFYNNEISEKSEIFDDQFSVERPDGSNFTLKIRSTKLEDSAMYFCASISTGYEQYFGPGTRLTVT.

The V gene is TRBV27, the J gene TRBJ1-2; 7 nucleotides line up with TRBD1. V was clipped by 5 bases and J by 4 bases; unmatched bases: 10. CDR1 and CDR2 (germline): MNHEY, SMNVEV (reference sequence). This CDR3 is built from 15 residues. The CDR3 region has the DNA TGTGCCAGCAGTCAGGGGGGACACAACCTCTATGGCTACACCTTC. Translation gives CASSQGGHNLYGYTF.

The J gene is TRBJ1-2, the V gene TRBV27; D is uncertain. The CDR3 has 16 amino acids. Trimming cost V 4 bases and J 1 base, with 16 bases left between them. Germline lookup yields CDR1 MNHEY and CDR2 SMNVEV (reference sequence). CDR3 region: CASSYVGGSGNYGYTF. CDR3 in DNA: TGTGCCAGCAGTTATGTGGGAGGGTCGGGTAACTATGGCTACACCTTC.

This clone has only one observation. The chain links TRBV7-8 to TRBJ1-1; D not resolved. V dropped 3 bases and J dropped 7 bases, with 9 bases sitting between them. Germline lookup yields CDR1 SGHVS and CDR2 FQNEAQ. There are 12 residues in the CDR3. Here the CDR3 reads CASSLGSLEAFF. The CDR3 region has the DNA TGTGCCAGCAGCTTGGGCAGTCTTGAAGCTTTCTTT.

This chain connects TRBV2 to TRBJ2-1; TRBD2 matches 11 bases. Germline CDR1 is SNHLY and CDR2 is FYNNEI. The V gene end was trimmed by 2 bases and the J gene end by 7 bases; junction bases not matched to a gene: 7. This CDR3 is 16 amino acids long. The CDR3 DNA follows: TGTGCCAGCAGTGAACTAAGATTAGCGGGGGGGAATGAGCAGTTCTTC. Translated: CASSELRLAGGNEQFF.

This chain uses TRBV28 with TRBJ1-2, with D unresolved. This CDR3 has 12 amino acids. Deletions cut 5 bases from V and 8 bases from J, with 12 bases between. The germline CDR1 and CDR2 sequences are MDHEN and SYDVKM. The DNA of the CDR3 is TGTGCCAGCAGTCCACCCCCGGGAGGCTACACCTTC. As protein: CASSPPPGGYTF.

The V and J genes are TRBV6-5 and TRBJ2-7; no clear D. The CDR3 loop spans 15 amino acids. Germline V CDR1 and CDR2: MNHEY, SVGAGI. Trimming left V 0 bases short and J 3 bases short, with 12 bases between. The CDR3 bases are TGTGCCAGCAGTTACTCTCGAGGAGAGAGCTACGAGCAGTACTTC. Translating gives CASSYSRGESYEQYF.

The rearrangement links TRBV11-3 to TRBJ1-1, with 7 bases lining up with TRBD1. In germline, CDR1 is SGHNT, CDR2 YENEEA. The CDR3 covers 14 residues. V lost 3 bases, J lost 9 bases, and 10 bases stayed unmatched. CDR3: CASSLPQQGNKAFF. The CDR3 bases are TGTGCCAGCAGCTTGCCTCAACAGGGGAATAAAGCTTTCTTT.

The chain is built from TRBV10-3 and TRBJ2-7; the match to TRBD1 covers 7 bases. V shed 7 bases and J 2 bases; nucleotides not matched to a gene: 11. CDR1 and CDR2 from the germline V gene are ENHRY and SYGVKD. This CDR3 comprises 15 residues. This chain's CDR3 is CAINPGTVGTYEQYF. The CDR3 DNA reads as TGTGCCATCAACCCCGGGACAGTTGGAACCTACGAGCAGTACTTC.

The CDR3 protein is CASKEAYRGSYNEQFF. The CDR3 coding sequence is TGCGCCAGCAAAGAGGCTTATCGAGGGTCCTACAATGAGCAGTTCTTC. The chain links TRBV5-1 to TRBJ2-1; TRBD2 might be the D (5 bases). Trimming removed 6 bases from V and 1 base from J, with 17 bases in between. CDR3 length: 16 amino acids. Germline loops: CDR1 SGHRS, CDR2 YFSETQ. The entire variable domain, with the rest obtained from reference TRBV5-1 and TRBJ2-1, is as follows: KAGVTQTPRYLIKTRGQQVTLSCSPISGHRSVSWYQQTPGQGLQFLFEYFSETQRNKGNFPGRFSGRQFSNSRSEMNVSTLELGDSALYLCASKEAYRGSYNEQFFGPGTRLTVL.

As DNA, the CDR3 is TGCAGCGTTAGGGGTTATCAAATCAAGACAAGTGGGTACGAGCAGTACTTC. Its translation: CSVRGYQIKTSGYEQYF. The rearrangement links TRBV29-1 to TRBJ2-7, with D possibly TRBD1 on 5 matching bases. Germline loops: CDR1 SQVTM, CDR2 ANQGSEA. Between the trimmed V and J ends, which lost 5 bases and 4 bases, there was a span of 27 bases. The CDR3 length is 17 residues.

The chain joins TRBV4-2 to TRBJ1-2; 9 nucleotides line up with TRBD1. With V trimmed by 2 bases and J by 2 bases, 15 bases remained unmatched. Germline V gene data show CDR1 as LGHNA and CDR2 as YNFKEQ. The CDR3 is 19 amino acids. The CDR3 region is CASSQNRYSTGGVNYGYTF. The CDR3 nucleotides are TGTGCCAGCAGCCAAAATCGCTACTCCACAGGGGGCGTCAACTATGGCTACACCTTC.

This clone was picked up one time. The rearrangement joins TRBV13 to TRBJ1-2; D call uncertain. The germline V gene encodes CDR1 PRHDT and CDR2 FYEKMQ (reference sequence). The CDR3 is 14 residues long. V was pared by 3 bases and J by 0 bases, with 8 bases between. CDR3 nucleotide sequence: TGTGCCAGCAGCTTGAGAGGAGCTAACTATGGCTACACCTTC. Its protein is CASSLRGANYGYTF.

This sequence joins TRBV2 and TRBJ2-4; D is ambiguous. The CDR3 runs to 15 residues. CDR1 and CDR2 from the germline V gene are SNHLY and FYNNEI. V lost 0 bases to trimming and J lost 0 bases, with 6 bases between them. The CDR3 region is CASSEATLAKNIQYF. The CDR3 DNA follows: TGTGCCAGCAGTGAAGCTACTCTAGCCAAAAACATTCAGTACTTC. The variable domain in full, completed from reference TRBV2 and TRBJ2-4, reads EPEVTQTPSHQVTQMGQEVILRCVPISNHLYFYWYRQILGQKVEFLVSFYNNEISEKSEIFDDQFSVERPDGSNFTLKIRSTKLEDSAMYFCASSEATLAKNIQYFGAGTRLSVL.

A single count supports this clone. The CDR3 region is CASSLDSNVYGYTF. The CDR3 nucleotides are TGTGCCAGCAGTTTGGACAGTAACGTATATGGCTACACCTTC. V is TRBV27 and J is TRBJ1-2; tentatively, D is TRBD1 (6 bases). V lost 3 bases to trimming and J lost 5 bases, with 13 bases between them. CDR3 length equals 14 residues. Per the germline V gene, CDR1 is MNHEY and CDR2 is SMNVEV (reference sequence).

The J gene is TRBJ2-3, the V gene TRBV28; 7 bases are a match to TRBD1. Per germline, CDR1 MDHEN and CDR2 SYDVKM. Trimming took 3 bases from V and 6 from J; bases not matched to a gene: 6. The CDR3 contains 14 residues. The CDR3 is CASSLARGTDTQYF. The CDR3 bases are TGTGCCAGCAGTTTGGCCAGGGGGACGGATACGCAGTATTTT.

V gene TRBV5-6 combines with J gene TRBJ1-1; unclear D gene. This CDR3 comprises 13 residues. Trimming stripped 3 bases from V and 0 bases from J, with 6 bases between. Germline CDR1 SGHDT, CDR2 YYEEEE. The CDR3 sequence is CASSSQVNTEAFF. Here the CDR3 DNA reads TGTGCCAGCAGCTCCCAGGTGAACACTGAAGCTTTCTTT.

This chain uses TRBV27 with TRBJ2-7; 9 bases are shared with TRBD1. CDR3 length equals 16 residues. The V gene end was trimmed by 1 base and the J gene end by 1 base; junction bases not matched to a gene: 5. Germline V gives CDR1 MNHEY, CDR2 SMNVEV (reference sequence). CDR3 DNA sequence: TGTGCCAGCAGTTTATGGGGACAGGGAGGGTCCTACGAGCAGTACTTC. It is translated as CASSLWGQGGSYEQYF.

The CDR3 DNA sequence: TGTGCCAGCAGCTTAGAGGCATGGCCGTGGGCTTTCTTT. Translated: CASSLEAWPWAFF. The rearrangement joins TRBV11-2 to TRBJ1-1; D not certain. The ends were cut back, 0 bases at V and 11 bases at J, with 13 bases in the middle. Per the germline V gene, CDR1 is SGHAT and CDR2 is FQNNGV. CDR3 length equals 13 residues.

This clone was counted only a few times. The chain couples TRBV11-2 to TRBJ1-2, with a tentative D call TRBD1 (5 bases). Between the trimmed V and J ends, which lost 2 bases and 8 bases, there was a span of 15 bases. In germline, CDR1 is SGHAT, CDR2 FQNNGV. The CDR3 is 14 residues long. CDR3 amino acids: CASSLSTGDGGYTF. The CDR3 coding sequence is TGTGCCAGCAGCTTAAGTACGGGGGATGGGGGCTACACCTTC.

This chain connects TRBV19 to TRBJ2-7; possibly TRBD1 for D (6 bases). Trimming removed 2 bases from V and 3 bases from J, with 14 bases in between. CDR3 length: 15 residues. Germline-derived CDR1 and CDR2 are LNHDA and SQIVND (reference sequence). As DNA, the CDR3 is TGTGCCAGTAGTATACAGACAGGCGCCATCTACGAGCAGTACTTC. The encoded protein is CASSIQTGAIYEQYF.

J is TRBJ1-1 and V is TRBV7-7; possibly TRBD1 for D (6 bases). Trimming removed 4 bases at V and 6 bases at J, with 12 bases between. The CDR3 is made up of 13 amino acids. CDR1 and CDR2 from the germline V gene are SSHAT and FNYEAQ (reference sequence). CDR3 region: CASSSIGQSEAFF. In nucleotides, the CDR3 is TGTGCCAGCAGCTCGATAGGACAGTCTGAAGCTTTCTTT.

V usage is TRBV15 and J usage is TRBJ2-5; D is perhaps TRBD2 (5 bases). In germline, CDR1 is LNHNV, CDR2 YYDKDF (reference sequence). This CDR3 contains 16 residues. V was trimmed by 0 bases and J by 4 bases, leaving 15 bases between them. This CDR3 is CATSRDSEGPRETQYF. CDR3 sequence (DNA): TGTGCCACCAGCAGAGATTCTGAGGGTCCCCGAGAGACCCAGTACTTC.